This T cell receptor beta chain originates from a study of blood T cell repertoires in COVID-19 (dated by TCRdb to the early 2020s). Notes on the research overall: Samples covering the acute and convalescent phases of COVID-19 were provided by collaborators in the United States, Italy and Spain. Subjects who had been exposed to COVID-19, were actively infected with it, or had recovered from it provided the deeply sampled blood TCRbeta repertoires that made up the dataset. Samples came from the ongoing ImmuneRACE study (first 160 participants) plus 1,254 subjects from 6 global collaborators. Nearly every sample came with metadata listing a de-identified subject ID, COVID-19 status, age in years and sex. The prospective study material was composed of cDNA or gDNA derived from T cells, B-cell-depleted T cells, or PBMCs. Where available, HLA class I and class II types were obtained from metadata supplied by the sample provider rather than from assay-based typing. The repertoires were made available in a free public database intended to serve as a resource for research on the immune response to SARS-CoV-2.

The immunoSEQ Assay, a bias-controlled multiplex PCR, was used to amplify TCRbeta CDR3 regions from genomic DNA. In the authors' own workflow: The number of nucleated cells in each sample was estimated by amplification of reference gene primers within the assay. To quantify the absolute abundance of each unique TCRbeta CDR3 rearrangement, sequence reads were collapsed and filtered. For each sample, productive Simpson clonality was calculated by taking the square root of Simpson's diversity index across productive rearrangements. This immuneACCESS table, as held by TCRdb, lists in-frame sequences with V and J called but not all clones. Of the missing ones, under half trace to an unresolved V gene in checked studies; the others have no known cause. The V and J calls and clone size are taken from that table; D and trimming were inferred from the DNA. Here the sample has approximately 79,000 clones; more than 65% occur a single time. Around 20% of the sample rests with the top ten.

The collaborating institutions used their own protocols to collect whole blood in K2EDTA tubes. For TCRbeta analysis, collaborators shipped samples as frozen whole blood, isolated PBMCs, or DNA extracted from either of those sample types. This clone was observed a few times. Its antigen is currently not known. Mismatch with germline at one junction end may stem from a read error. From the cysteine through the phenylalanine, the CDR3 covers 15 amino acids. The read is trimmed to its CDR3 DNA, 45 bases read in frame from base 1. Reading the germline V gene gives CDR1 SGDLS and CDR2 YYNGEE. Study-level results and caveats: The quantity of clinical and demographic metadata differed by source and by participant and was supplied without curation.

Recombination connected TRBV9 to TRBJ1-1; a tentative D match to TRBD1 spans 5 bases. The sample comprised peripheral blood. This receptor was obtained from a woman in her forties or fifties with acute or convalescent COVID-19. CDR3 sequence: CASSVVGGVNPEAFF. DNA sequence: TGTGCCAGCAGCGTAGTCGGGGGAGTGAACCCTGAAGCTTTCTTT.